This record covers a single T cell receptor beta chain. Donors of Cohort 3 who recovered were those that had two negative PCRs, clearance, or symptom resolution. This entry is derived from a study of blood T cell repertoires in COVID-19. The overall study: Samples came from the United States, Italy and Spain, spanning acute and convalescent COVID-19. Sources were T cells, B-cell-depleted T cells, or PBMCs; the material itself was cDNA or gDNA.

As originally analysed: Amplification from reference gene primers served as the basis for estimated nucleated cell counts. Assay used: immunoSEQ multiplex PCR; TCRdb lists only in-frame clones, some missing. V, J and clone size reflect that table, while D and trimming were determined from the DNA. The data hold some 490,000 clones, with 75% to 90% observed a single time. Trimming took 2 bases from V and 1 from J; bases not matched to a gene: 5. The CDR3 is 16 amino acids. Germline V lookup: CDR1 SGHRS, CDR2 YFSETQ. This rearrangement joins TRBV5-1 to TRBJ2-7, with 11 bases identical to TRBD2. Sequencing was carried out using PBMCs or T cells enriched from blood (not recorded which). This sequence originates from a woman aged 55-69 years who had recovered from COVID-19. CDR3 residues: CASSLGPSGGSYEQYF. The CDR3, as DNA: TGCGCCAGCAGCTTAGGGCCTAGCGGGGGGTCCTACGAGCAGTACTTC.